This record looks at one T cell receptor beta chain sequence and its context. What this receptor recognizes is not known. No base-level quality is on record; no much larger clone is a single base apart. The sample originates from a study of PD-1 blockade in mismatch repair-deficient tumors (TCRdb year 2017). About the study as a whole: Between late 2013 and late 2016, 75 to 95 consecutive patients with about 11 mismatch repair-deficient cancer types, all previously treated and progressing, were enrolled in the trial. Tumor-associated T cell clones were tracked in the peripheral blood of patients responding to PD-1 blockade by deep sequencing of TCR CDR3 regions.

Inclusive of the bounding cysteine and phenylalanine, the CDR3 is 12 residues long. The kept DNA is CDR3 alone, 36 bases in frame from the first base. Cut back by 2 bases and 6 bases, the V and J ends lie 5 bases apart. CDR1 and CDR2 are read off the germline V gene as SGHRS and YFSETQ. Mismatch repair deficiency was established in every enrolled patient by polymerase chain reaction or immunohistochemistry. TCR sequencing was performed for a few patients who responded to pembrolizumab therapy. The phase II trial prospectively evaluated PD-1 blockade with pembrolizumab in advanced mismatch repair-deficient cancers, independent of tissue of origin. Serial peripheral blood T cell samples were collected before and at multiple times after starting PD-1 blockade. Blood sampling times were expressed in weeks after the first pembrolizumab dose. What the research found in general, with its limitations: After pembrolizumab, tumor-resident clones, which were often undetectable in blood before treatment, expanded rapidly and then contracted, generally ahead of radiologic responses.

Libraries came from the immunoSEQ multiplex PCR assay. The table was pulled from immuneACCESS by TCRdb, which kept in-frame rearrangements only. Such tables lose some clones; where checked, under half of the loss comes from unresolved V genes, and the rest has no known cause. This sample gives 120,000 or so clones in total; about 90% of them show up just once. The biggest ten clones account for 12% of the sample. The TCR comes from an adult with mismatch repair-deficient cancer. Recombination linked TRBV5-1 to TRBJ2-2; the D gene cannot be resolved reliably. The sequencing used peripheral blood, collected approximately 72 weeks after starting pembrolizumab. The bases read TGCGCCAGCAGCTTAGGAGCCGGGGAGCTGTTTTTT. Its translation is CASSLGAGELFF.